The clone carrying this TCR beta chain was seen more than once but under ten times. J gave up 7 bases and V 3 bases, and 11 bases lay outside the gene matches. This CDR3 is 15 amino acids long. In germline, CDR1 is GTSNPN, CDR2 SVGIG (reference sequence). The data belong to a study of T cells after posttransplantation cyclophosphamide. Treatment was busulfan-fludarabine conditioning, a marrow graft, and cyclophosphamide on days +3 and +4. Here immunoSEQ multiplex PCR was the method, and the copy in TCRdb shows in-frame clones only, minus some. The table records roughly 4,000 clones, over 60% of them present only once.

This clonotype was sampled from a male patient between 40 and 49 years old who received an allogeneic stem cell transplant from a related donor, was CMV-positive, and had acute and chronic GVHD. Part of the T cells may come from the graft donor. V usage is TRBV30 and J usage is TRBJ2-1, with 8 bases fitting TRBD2. Material: PBMCs, obtained after allogeneic stem cell transplant with posttransplant cyclophosphamide. CDR3 amino acids: CAWSAPGGRRNEQFF. The DNA of the CDR3 is TGTGCCTGGAGCGCTCCAGGCGGGAGGCGGAATGAGCAGTTCTTC.